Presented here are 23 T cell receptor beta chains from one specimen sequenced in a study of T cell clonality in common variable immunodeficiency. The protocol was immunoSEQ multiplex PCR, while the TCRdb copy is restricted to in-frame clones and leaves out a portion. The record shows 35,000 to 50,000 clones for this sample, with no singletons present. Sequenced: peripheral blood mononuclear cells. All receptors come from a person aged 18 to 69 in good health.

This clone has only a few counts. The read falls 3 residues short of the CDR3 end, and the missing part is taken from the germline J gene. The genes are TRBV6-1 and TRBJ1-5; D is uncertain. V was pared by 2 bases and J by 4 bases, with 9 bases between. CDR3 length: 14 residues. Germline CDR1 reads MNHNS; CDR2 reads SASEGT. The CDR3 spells CASSERRKNQPQHF. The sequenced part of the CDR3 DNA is TGTGCCAGCAGTGAACGGCGGAAGAATCAGCCC.

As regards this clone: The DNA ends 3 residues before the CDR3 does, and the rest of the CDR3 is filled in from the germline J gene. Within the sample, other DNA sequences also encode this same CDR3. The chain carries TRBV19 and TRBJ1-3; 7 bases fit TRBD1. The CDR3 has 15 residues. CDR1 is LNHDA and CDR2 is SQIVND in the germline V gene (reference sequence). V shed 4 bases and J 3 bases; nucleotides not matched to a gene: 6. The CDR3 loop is CASSSHRGRGNTIYF. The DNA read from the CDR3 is TGTGCCAGTAGTAGTCACAGGGGCCGTGGAAACACC.

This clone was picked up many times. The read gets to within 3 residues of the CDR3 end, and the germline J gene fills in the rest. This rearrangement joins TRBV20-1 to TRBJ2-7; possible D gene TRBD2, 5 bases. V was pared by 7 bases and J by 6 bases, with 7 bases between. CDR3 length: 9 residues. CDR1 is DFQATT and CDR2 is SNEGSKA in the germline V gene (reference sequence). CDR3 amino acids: CSGGREQYF. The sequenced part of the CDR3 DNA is TGCAGTGGAGGGCGCGAG.

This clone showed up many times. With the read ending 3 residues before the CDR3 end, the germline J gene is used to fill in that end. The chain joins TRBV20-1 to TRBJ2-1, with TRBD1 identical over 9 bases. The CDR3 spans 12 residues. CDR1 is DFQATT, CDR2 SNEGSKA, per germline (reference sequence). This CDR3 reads CRLGQGDFEQFF. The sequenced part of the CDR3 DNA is TGCAGGTTGGGACAGGGCGACTTTGAG.

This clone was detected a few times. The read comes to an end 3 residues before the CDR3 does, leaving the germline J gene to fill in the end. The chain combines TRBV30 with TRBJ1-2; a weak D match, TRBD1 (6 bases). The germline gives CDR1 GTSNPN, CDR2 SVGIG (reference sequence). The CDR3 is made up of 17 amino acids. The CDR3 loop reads CAWTRLAGLGGEVTYTF. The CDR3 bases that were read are TGTGCCTGGACGAGACTAGCGGGCCTAGGGGGGGAAGTTACC.

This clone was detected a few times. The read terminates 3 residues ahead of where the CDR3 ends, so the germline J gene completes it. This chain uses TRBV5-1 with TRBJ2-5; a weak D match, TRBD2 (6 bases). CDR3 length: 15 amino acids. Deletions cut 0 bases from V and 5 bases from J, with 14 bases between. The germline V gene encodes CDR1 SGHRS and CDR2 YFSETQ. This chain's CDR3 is CASSLAGSGGETQYF. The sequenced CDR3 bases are TGCGCCAGCAGCTTGGCCGGCAGCGGAGGGGAGACC.

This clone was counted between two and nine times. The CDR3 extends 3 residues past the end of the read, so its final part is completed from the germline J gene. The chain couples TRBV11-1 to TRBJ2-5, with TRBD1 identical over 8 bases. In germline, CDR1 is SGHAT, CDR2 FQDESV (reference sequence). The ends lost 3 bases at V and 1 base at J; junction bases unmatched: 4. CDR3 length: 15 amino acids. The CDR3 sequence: CASSFNGQGQETQYF. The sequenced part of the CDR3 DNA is TGTGCCAGCAGCTTTAATGGACAGGGCCAAGAGACC. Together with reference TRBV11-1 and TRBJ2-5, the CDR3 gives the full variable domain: EAEVAQSPRYKITEKSQAVAFWCDPISGHATLYWYRQILGQGPELLVQFQDESVVDDSQLPKDRFSAERLKGVDSTLKIQPAELGDSAMYLCASSFNGQGQETQYFGPGTRLLVL.

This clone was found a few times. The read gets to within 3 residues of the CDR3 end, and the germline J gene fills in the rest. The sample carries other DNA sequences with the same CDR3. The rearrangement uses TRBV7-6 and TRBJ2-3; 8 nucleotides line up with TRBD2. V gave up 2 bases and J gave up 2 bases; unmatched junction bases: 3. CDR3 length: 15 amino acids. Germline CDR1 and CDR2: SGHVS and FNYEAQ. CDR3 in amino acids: CASSLSSGDTDTQYF. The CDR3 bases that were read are TGTGCCAGCAGCTTAAGTAGCGGGGACACAGATACG.

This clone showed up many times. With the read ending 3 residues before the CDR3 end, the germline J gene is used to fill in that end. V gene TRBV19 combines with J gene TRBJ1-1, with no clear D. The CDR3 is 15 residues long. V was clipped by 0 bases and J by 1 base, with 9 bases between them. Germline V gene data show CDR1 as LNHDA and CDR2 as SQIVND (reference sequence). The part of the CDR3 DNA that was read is TGTGCCAGTAGTATAGAAGGGTCCCGGAACACTGAA. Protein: CASSIEGSRNTE. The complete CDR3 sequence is CASSIEGSRNTEAFF.

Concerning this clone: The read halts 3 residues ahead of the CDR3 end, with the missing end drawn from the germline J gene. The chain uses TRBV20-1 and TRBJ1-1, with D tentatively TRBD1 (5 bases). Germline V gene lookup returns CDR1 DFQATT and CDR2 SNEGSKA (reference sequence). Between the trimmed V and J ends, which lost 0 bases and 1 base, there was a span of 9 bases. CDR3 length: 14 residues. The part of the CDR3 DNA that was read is TGCAGTGCTAGAGATGGGGCAGCGAACACTGAA. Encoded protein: CSARDGAANTE. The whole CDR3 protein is CSARDGAANTEAFF.

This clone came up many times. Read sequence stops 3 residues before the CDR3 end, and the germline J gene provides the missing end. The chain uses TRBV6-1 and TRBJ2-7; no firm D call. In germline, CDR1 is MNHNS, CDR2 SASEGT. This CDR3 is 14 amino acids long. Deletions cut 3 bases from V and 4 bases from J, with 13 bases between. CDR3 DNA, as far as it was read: TGTGCCAGCAGTGAGGTTCGACTTATGTACGAG. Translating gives CASSEVRLMYE. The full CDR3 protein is CASSEVRLMYEQYF.

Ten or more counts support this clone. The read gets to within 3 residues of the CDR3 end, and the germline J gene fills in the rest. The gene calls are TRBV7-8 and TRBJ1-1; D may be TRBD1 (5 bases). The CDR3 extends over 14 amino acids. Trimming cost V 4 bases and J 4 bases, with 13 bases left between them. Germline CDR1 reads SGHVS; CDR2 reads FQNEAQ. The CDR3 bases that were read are TGTGCCAGCAGCTACCAGTCGGGGGGCACTGAA. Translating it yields CASSYQSGGTE. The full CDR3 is CASSYQSGGTEAFF.

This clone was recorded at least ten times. The CDR3 loop is CSARDVSTYEQYF. The sequenced part of the CDR3 DNA is TGCAGTGCTAGAGACGTCTCTACCTACGAG. This sequence joins TRBV20-1 and TRBJ2-7; D is uncertain. The CDR3 goes on 3 residues after the read ends, and that part is filled in from the germline J gene. V lost 0 bases, J lost 2 bases, and 8 bases lay in between. The CDR3 runs 13 residues. In germline, CDR1 is DFQATT, CDR2 SNEGSKA (reference sequence).

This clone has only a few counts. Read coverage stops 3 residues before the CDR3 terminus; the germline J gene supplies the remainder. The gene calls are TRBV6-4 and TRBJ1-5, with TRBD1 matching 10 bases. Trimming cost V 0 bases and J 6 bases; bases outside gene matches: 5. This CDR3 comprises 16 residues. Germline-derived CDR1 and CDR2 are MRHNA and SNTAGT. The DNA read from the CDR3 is TGTGCCAGCAGTGACTCCTCGACAGGGGGCAGTCAGCCC. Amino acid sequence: CASSDSSTGGSQP. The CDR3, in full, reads CASSDSSTGGSQPQHF.

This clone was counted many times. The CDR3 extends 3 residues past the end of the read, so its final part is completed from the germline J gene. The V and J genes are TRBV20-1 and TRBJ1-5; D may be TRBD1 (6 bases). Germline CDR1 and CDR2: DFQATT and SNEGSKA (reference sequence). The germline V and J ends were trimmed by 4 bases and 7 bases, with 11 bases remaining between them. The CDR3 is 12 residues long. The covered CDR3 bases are TGCAGTGCTATCCCCACAGGGCAGCCC. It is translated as CSAIPTGQP. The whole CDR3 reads CSAIPTGQPQHF.

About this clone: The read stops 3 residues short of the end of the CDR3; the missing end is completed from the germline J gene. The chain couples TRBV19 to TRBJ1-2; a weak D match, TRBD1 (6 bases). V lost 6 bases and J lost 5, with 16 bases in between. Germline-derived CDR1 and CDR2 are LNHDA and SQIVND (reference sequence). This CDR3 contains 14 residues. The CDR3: CASSRGIDLYGYTF. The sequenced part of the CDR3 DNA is TGTGCCAGTAGCAGGGGTATTGATTTATATGGC.

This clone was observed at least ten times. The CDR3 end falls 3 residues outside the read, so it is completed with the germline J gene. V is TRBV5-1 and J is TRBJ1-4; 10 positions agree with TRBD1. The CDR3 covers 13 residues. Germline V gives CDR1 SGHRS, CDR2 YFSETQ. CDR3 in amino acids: CASSSTTGGKLFF. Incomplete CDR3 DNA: TGCGCCAGCAGCTCTACGACAGGGGGCAAA.

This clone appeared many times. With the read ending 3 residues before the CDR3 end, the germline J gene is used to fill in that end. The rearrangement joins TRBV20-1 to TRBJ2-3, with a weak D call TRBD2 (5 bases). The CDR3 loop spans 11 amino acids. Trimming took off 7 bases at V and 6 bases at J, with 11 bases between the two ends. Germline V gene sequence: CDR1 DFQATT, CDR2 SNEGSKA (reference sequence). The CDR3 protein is CSGGYGDTQYF. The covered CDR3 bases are TGCAGTGGAGGGTATGGTGATACG.

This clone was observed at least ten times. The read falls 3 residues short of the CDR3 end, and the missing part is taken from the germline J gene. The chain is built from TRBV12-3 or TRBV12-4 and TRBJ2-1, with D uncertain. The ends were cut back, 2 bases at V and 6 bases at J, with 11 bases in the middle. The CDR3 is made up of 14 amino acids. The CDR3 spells CASSLRVPSNEQFF. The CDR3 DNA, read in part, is TGTGCCAGCAGTTTACGGGTTCCGTCCAATGAG.

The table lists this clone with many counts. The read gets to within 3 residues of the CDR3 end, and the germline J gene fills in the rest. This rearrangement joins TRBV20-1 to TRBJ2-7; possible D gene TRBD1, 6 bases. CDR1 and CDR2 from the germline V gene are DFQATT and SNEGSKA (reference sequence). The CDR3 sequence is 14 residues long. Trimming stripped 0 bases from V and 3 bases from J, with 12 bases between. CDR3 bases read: TGCAGTGCTAGAGAGACAGGTGGACTCTACGAG. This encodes CSARETGGLYE. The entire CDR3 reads CSARETGGLYEQYF.

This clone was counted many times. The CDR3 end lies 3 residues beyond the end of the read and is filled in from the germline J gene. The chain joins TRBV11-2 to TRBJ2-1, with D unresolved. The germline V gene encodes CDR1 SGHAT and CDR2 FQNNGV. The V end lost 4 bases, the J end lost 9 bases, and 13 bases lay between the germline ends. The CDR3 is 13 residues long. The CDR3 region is CASSSLTVVEQFF. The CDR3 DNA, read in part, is TGTGCCAGCAGCTCTTTAACTGTGGTTGAG.

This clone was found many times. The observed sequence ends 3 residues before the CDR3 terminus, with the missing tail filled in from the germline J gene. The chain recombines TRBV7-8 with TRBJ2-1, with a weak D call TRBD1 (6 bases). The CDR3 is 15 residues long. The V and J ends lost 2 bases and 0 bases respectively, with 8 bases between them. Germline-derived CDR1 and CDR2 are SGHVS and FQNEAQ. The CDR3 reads CASSLRTASYNEQFF. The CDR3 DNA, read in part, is TGTGCCAGCAGCTTAAGGACAGCCTCCTACAATGAG.

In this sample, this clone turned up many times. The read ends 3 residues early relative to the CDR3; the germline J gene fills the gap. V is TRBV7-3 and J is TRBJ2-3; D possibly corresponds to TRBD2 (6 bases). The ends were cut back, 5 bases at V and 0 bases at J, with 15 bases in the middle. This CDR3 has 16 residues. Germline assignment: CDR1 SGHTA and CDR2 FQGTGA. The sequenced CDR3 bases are TGTGCCAGCAGCGCCTCGGGACTGGCTAGCACAGATACG. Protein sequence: CASSASGLASTDT. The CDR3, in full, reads CASSASGLASTDTQYF.